What follows are 22 T cell receptor beta chains derived from one specimen sequenced in a study of pediatric ulcerative colitis (dated by TCRdb to about 2019). Libraries were built with the immunoSEQ multiplex PCR assay. This immuneACCESS table, as held by TCRdb, lists in-frame sequences with V and J called but not all clones. Of the missing ones, under half trace to an unresolved V gene in checked studies; the others have no known cause. Counted in this sample were 59,000 or so clones; 77% of them appeared once. The top ten clonotypes cover under 6.5% of the sample. Sequenced input: blood. These receptors came from a boy between 5 and 17 years old with moderate ulcerative colitis.

The V call is TRBV27, the J call TRBJ1-3; D is perhaps TRBD1 (5 bases). Germline CDR1 reads MNHEY; CDR2 reads SMNVEV (reference sequence). Deletions cut 3 bases from V and 2 bases from J, with 8 bases between. The length of the CDR3 is 14 residues. Here the CDR3 DNA reads TGTGCCAGCAGTTTTACAGGCGCTGGAAACACCATATATTTT. Translated: CASSFTGAGNTIYF.

V usage is TRBV5-8 and J usage is TRBJ2-1; 10 nucleotides agree with TRBD2. The germline gives CDR1 SGHTS, CDR2 YDEGEE. The CDR3 loop spans 15 amino acids. With 4 bases clipped from V and 2 bases from J, the junction kept 3 bases outside the gene matches. CDR3 nucleotides: TGTGCCAGCAGCAGTAGCGGGAGGACCTACAATGAGCAGTTCTTC. Amino acid sequence: CASSSSGRTYNEQFF.

The chain uses TRBV6-4 and TRBJ2-1, with 9 bases lining up with TRBD2. The CDR3 covers 16 residues. V lost 0 bases to trimming and J lost 5 bases; unmatched junction nucleotides: 5. Germline CDR1 and CDR2: MRHNA and SNTAGT. DNA for the CDR3: TGTGCCAGCAGTGACTCGTGGGCGGGAGGGGACAATGAGCAGTTCTTC. Translated, it gives CASSDSWAGGDNEQFF.

This chain uses TRBV7-2 with TRBJ1-1, with a possible D match to TRBD1 (5 bases). There are 15 residues in the CDR3. Germline lookup yields CDR1 SGHTA and CDR2 FQGNSA. The V and J ends lost 2 bases and 3 bases respectively, with 13 bases between them. The CDR3 region is CASSLSRGLDTEAFF. DNA for the CDR3: TGTGCCAGCAGCTTATCTAGGGGCTTGGACACTGAAGCTTTCTTT. Full variable domain (outside the CDR3, taken from reference TRBV7-2 and TRBJ1-1): GAGVSQSPSNKVTEKGKDVELRCDPISGHTALYWYRQSLGQGLEFLIYFQGNSAPDKSGLPSDRFSAERTGGSVSTLTIQRTQQEDSAVYLCASSLSRGLDTEAFFGQGTRLTVV.

This clone was observed a handful of times. The CDR3 sequence is CASRTHNSPLHF. In DNA, the CDR3 is TGTGCCAGCAGGACGCATAATTCACCCCTCCACTTT. The gene calls are TRBV6-5 and TRBJ1-6; D not resolved. In germline, CDR1 is MNHEY, CDR2 SVGAGI. This CDR3 is built from 12 residues. The germline V and J ends were trimmed by 6 bases and 5 bases, with 5 bases remaining between them.

This clone came up once. The rearrangement links TRBV19 to TRBJ2-1; tentatively, D is TRBD1 (7 bases). CDR1 is LNHDA, CDR2 SQIVND, per germline (reference sequence). This CDR3 comprises 14 residues. Between the trimmed V and J ends, which lost 3 bases and 6 bases, there was a span of 12 bases. The CDR3: CASSILQGGNEQFF. The CDR3 nucleotides read TGTGCCAGTAGTATCCTCCAGGGGGGCAATGAGCAGTTCTTC.

This clone occurred once. CDR3 sequence (DNA): TGCGCCAGCAGCCAAGCCGGCTCCTATGGCTACACCTTC. It specifies CASSQAGSYGYTF. The gene calls are TRBV4-1 and TRBJ1-2; D gene uncertain. V gave up 1 base and J gave up 4 bases, with 7 bases separating them. The CDR3 is 13 amino acids. CDR1 is MGHRA, CDR2 YSYEKL, per germline.

The chain links TRBV18 to TRBJ1-6; D unclear. V gave up 2 bases and J gave up 7 bases, with 12 bases separating them. Germline lookup yields CDR1 KGHSH and CDR2 LQKENI. The CDR3 spans 15 residues. CDR3 nucleotides: TGTGCCAGCTCACCAGCCTCGCTAAAGAATTCACCCCTCCACTTT. This translates into CASSPASLKNSPLHF.

This clone was detected once. The chain uses TRBV5-8 and TRBJ1-4; tentative D call: TRBD1 (5 bases). CDR1 is SGHTS, CDR2 YDEGEE, per germline. Trimming took 7 bases from V and 8 from J, leaving 21 bases between them. This CDR3 is 15 amino acids long. The CDR3 reads CASSQGGVLEEKLFF. DNA of the CDR3: TGTGCCAGCTCCCAGGGTGGGGTTCTTGAGGAAAAACTGTTTTTT.

The chain links TRBV19 to TRBJ2-1; D is ambiguous. V was trimmed by 3 bases and J by 8 bases, leaving 11 bases between them. The CDR3 contains 13 residues. Looked up from germline, CDR1 is LNHDA and CDR2 is SQIVND (reference sequence). This CDR3 is CASSIWATHEQFF. CDR3 nucleotide sequence: TGTGCCAGTAGTATTTGGGCTACCCATGAGCAGTTCTTC.

V and J are TRBV13 and TRBJ1-6; D perhaps matches TRBD1 (5 bases). From germline, CDR1 is PRHDT and CDR2 FYEKMQ (reference sequence). This CDR3 spans 16 amino acids. V dropped 5 bases and J dropped 8 bases, with 19 bases sitting between them. The CDR3 sequence: CASSAPQGSGDSPLHF. The CDR3 DNA is TGTGCCAGCAGCGCTCCCCAGGGCAGTGGCGATTCACCCCTCCACTTT.

J is TRBJ1-3 and V is TRBV28, with D uncertain. V lost 5 bases and J 4 bases, leaving 9 bases between the germline ends. Per the germline V gene, CDR1 is MDHEN and CDR2 is SYDVKM. The CDR3 spans 13 residues. The CDR3 reads CASSPHGGNTIYF. The CDR3 nucleotides are TGTGCCAGCAGTCCCCATGGAGGAAACACCATATATTTT. Full variable domain (remainder filled in from reference TRBV28 and TRBJ1-3): DVKVTQSSRYLVKRTGEKVFLECVQDMDHENMFWYRQDPGLGLRLIYFSYDVKMKEKGDIPEGYSVSREKKERFSLILESASTNQTSMYLCASSPHGGNTIYFGEGSWLTVV.

CDR3 sequence: CASSHKPDTQYF. DNA for the CDR3: TGCGCCAGCAGCCATAAGCCAGATACGCAGTATTTT. This chain connects TRBV4-3 to TRBJ2-3; no clear D. Trimming removed 3 bases at V and 4 bases at J, with 5 bases between. Germline loops: CDR1 LGHNA, CDR2 YSLEER. This CDR3 contains 12 residues.

The rearrangement links TRBV15 to TRBJ1-2; tentatively, D is TRBD1 (6 bases). Trimming cost V 0 bases and J 5 bases, with 13 bases left between them. This CDR3 has 15 residues. CDR1 is LNHNV and CDR2 is YYDKDF in the germline V gene (reference sequence). The CDR3 DNA sequence: TGTGCCACCAGCAGAGACGCCGGACAGTCATATGGCTACACCTTC. The encoded protein is CATSRDAGQSYGYTF.

V usage is TRBV2 and J usage is TRBJ1-3; possibly TRBD1 for D (5 bases). This CDR3 comprises 14 residues. Germline-derived CDR1 and CDR2 are SNHLY and FYNNEI. The V end lost 9 bases, the J end lost 0 bases, and 12 bases lay between the germline ends. The CDR3 nucleotides are TGTGCCAGTATGACAGATCTCTCTGGAAACACCATATATTTT. Encoded protein: CASMTDLSGNTIYF.

The chain links TRBV5-1 to TRBJ1-2, with a possible D match to TRBD1 (6 bases). V dropped 7 bases and J dropped 3 bases, with 22 bases sitting between them. There are 16 residues in the CDR3. The germline CDR1 and CDR2 sequences are SGHRS and YFSETQ. CDR3: CASGGQSPSRDYGYTF. CDR3 nucleotides: TGCGCCAGCGGGGGGCAGTCGCCCTCCCGGGACTATGGCTACACCTTC.

This clone was detected only a few times. The chain joins TRBV30 to TRBJ1-5, with TRBD1 identical over 11 bases. Germline CDR1 and CDR2: GTSNPN and SVGIG (reference sequence). V lost 0 bases, J lost 6 bases, and 4 bases stayed unmatched. This CDR3 comprises 15 residues. The chain's CDR3 is CAWSVRTGGSQPQHF. In nucleotides, the CDR3 is TGTGCCTGGAGTGTACGGACAGGGGGCAGTCAGCCCCAGCATTTT.

CDR3: CASYEGAADTQYF. For the CDR3, the DNA is TGTGCCAGCTATGAGGGGGCGGCAGATACGCAGTATTTT. V and J are TRBV13 and TRBJ2-3; 7 nucleotides agree with TRBD1. The CDR3 length is 13 residues. The V segment lost 8 bases and the J segment 4 bases; nucleotides outside the gene matches: 6. Germline values: CDR1 PRHDT, CDR2 FYEKMQ (reference sequence).

The rearrangement links TRBV30 to TRBJ2-7; perhaps TRBD1 as D (5 bases). CDR1 and CDR2 from the germline V gene are GTSNPN and SVGIG (reference sequence). V was cut by 2 bases and J by 11 bases, with 13 bases left in between. This CDR3 region has 11 residues. CDR3 region: CAWSMGKGKYF. The CDR3 coding sequence is TGTGCCTGGAGTATGGGGAAGGGGAAGTACTTC.

The CDR3 nucleotides read TGCGCCAGCAGCCCGACTAGCGCGACCCAGGGGGAGTACTTC. This gives the protein CASSPTSATQGEYF. The chain links TRBV5-1 to TRBJ2-7; maybe TRBD2 (8 bases). The CDR3 runs 14 residues. V was trimmed by 4 bases and J by 11 bases, leaving 22 bases between them. Germline V CDR1 and CDR2: SGHRS, YFSETQ.

This chain connects TRBV5-4 to TRBJ1-5, with D tentatively TRBD1 (5 bases). The CDR3 spans 15 residues. Trimming stripped 1 base from V and 2 bases from J, with 10 bases between. Germline assignment: CDR1 SGHNT and CDR2 YYREEE (reference sequence). CDR3 in amino acids: CASSLRGEGNQPQHF. The DNA for the CDR3 is TGTGCCAGCAGCTTGAGGGGAGAGGGCAATCAGCCCCAGCATTTT.

The rearrangement joins TRBV9 to TRBJ2-5; 7 nucleotides match TRBD1. CDR1 and CDR2 (germline): SGDLS, YYNGEE. V shed 0 bases and J 5 bases; nucleotides not matched to a gene: 7. The length of the CDR3 is 15 residues. CDR3 coding DNA: TGTGCCAGCAGCGTAGAGGGCAGGGGGTTGGAGACCCAGTACTTC. Its protein product is CASSVEGRGLETQYF.